The 25 T cell receptor beta chains below come from one sample, sequenced in a study of cytomegalovirus exposure and HLA in healthy donors. The primer mix had 60 Vbeta and 13 Jbeta primers. TCRdb's table, derived via immunoSEQ multiplex PCR, lists solely in-frame clones and lacks some. Of some 130,000 clones in the sample, over 70% were seen once. The material sequenced was PBMCs. All receptors derive from a man aged 25 to 40 in good health and CMV-seronegative.

This clone occurred once. The DNA for the CDR3 is TGTGCCAGCAGTGAAGGGCGGGGAGGGGGAACAGATACGCAGTATTTT. This encodes CASSEGRGGGTDTQYF. This chain joins TRBV2 and TRBJ2-3, with TRBD2 as a possible D gene (7 bases). V was pared by 1 base and J by 3 bases, with 14 bases between. This CDR3 region has 16 residues. Germline CDR1 SNHLY, CDR2 FYNNEI.

V usage is TRBV18 and J usage is TRBJ2-7; possible D gene TRBD1, 6 bases. V lost 3 bases and J lost 1, with 13 bases in between. The CDR3 length is 15 residues. The germline V gene has CDR1 KGHSH and CDR2 LQKENI. CDR3 DNA: TGTGCCAGCTCACCCCCCGACAGGAATTCCTACGAGCAGTACTTC. Translating it yields CASSPPDRNSYEQYF.

This clone was detected a few times. This chain joins TRBV19 and TRBJ2-1; 7 bases are shared with TRBD2. The J segment lost 2 bases and the V segment lost 3 bases, leaving 4 bases of the junction unmatched. This CDR3 is 15 amino acids long. The germline V gene has CDR1 LNHDA and CDR2 SQIVND (reference sequence). This chain's CDR3 is CASSIQRGAYNEQFF. CDR3 in DNA: TGTGCCAGTAGTATCCAGCGGGGTGCCTACAATGAGCAGTTCTTC.

DNA of the CDR3: TGTGCCAGCAGCCTCGCAGGTTTCCAAGAGACCCAGTACTTC. This gives the protein CASSLAGFQETQYF. This chain connects TRBV6-6 to TRBJ2-5; D ambiguous. Trimming stripped 6 bases from V and 1 base from J, with 12 bases between. Germline V CDR1 and CDR2: MNHNY, SVGAGI (reference sequence). The CDR3 contains 14 residues.

The rearrangement joins TRBV7-9 to TRBJ1-1; possible D gene TRBD1, 6 bases. The V end lost 5 bases, the J end lost 8 bases, and 9 bases lay between the germline ends. Germline V lookup: CDR1 SEHNR, CDR2 FQNEAQ (reference sequence). The CDR3 has 11 residues. CDR3 sequence: CASSVGQEAFF. The CDR3 bases are TGTGCCAGCAGCGTAGGACAGGAAGCTTTCTTT.

V gene TRBV5-6 combines with J gene TRBJ2-7, with 8 bases aligning to TRBD1. Losses at the gene ends were 2 bases for V and 5 bases for J; bases not matched to a gene: 3. The CDR3 contains 13 residues. The germline V gene encodes CDR1 SGHDT and CDR2 YYEEEE. Here the CDR3 reads CASSFPTGDEQYF. The CDR3 nucleotides are TGTGCCAGCAGCTTCCCGACAGGGGACGAGCAGTACTTC.

The rearrangement uses TRBV5-6 and TRBJ2-7; D call uncertain. CDR1 is SGHDT, CDR2 YYEEEE, per germline. V shed 0 bases and J shed 3 bases, with 10 bases lying between them. The CDR3 consists of 14 residues. The DNA for the CDR3 is TGTGCCAGCAGCTTGGTTCAGAGGAGCTACGAGCAGTACTTC. This encodes CASSLVQRSYEQYF.

This chain uses TRBV7-9 with TRBJ1-1, with D tentatively TRBD1 (5 bases). Germline values: CDR1 SEHNR, CDR2 FQNEAQ (reference sequence). V was cut by 4 bases and J by 1 base, with 19 bases left in between. There are 17 residues in the CDR3. The CDR3 DNA follows: TGTGCCAGCAGCTCGATAAGGGGTCCGAAATCGAACACTGAAGCTTTCTTT. Translating gives CASSSIRGPKSNTEAFF.

This chain joins TRBV2 and TRBJ1-4, with 9 positions matching TRBD1. V shed 9 bases, J shed 10 bases, and the junction held 12 bases outside the gene matches. CDR1 and CDR2 from the germline V gene are SNHLY and FYNNEI. The CDR3 spans 14 residues. The CDR3 region has the DNA TGTGCCAGTGAACGGGACAGGGTAGTAGGAAAACTGTTTTTT. This sequence encodes CASERDRVVGKLFF. The full variable domain, with the rest looked up from reference TRBV2 and TRBJ1-4, is EPEVTQTPSHQVTQMGQEVILRCVPISNHLYFYWYRQILGQKVEFLVSFYNNEISEKSEIFDDQFSVERPDGSNFTLKIRSTKLEDSAMYFCASERDRVVGKLFFGSGTQLSVL.

The chain carries TRBV25-1 and TRBJ2-2; 12 bases fit TRBD2. The CDR3 is made up of 17 amino acids. The V and J ends lost 4 bases and 3 bases, in that order; junction bases with no gene match: 6. Germline values: CDR1 MGHDK, CDR2 SYGVNS. DNA of the CDR3: TGTGCCAGCAGTGGCTGGACTAGCGGGACCTACACCGGGGAGCTGTTTTTT. Translation: CASSGWTSGTYTGELFF.

The table lists this clone with a few counts. The chain links TRBV2 to TRBJ1-3, with D uncertain. Germline lookup yields CDR1 SNHLY and CDR2 FYNNEI. The CDR3 has 15 residues. V was cut by 5 bases and J by 0 bases, with 11 bases left in between. For the CDR3, the DNA is TGTGCCAGCAGTCGCAACAGTGACTCTGGAAACACCATATATTTT. As protein: CASSRNSDSGNTIYF.

The V gene is TRBV1, the J gene TRBJ2-1; the D segment call TRBD2 is taken from the table without a DNA check. TRBV1 is labeled a pseudogene. This CDR3 spans 17 amino acids. The CDR3 loop is CTSSQDNSREISNEQFF. CDR3 nucleotide sequence: TGCACCAGCAGCCAAGACAACTCGCGGGAAATTTCCAATGAGCAGTTCTTC.

The rearrangement uses TRBV15 and TRBJ1-2; D gene uncertain. This CDR3 has 14 residues. Germline-derived CDR1 and CDR2 are LNHNV and YYDKDF (reference sequence). Trimming took 0 bases from V and 8 from J, leaving 13 bases between them. The chain's CDR3 is CATSRDQRGEGYTF. The CDR3 region has the DNA TGTGCCACCAGCAGAGATCAGCGGGGAGAGGGCTACACCTTC.

The V and J genes are TRBV10-3 and TRBJ2-3, with TRBD1 identical over 10 bases. Germline values: CDR1 ENHRY, CDR2 SYGVKD. Germline trimming cut 8 bases from V and 1 base from J; bases unmatched to any gene: 0. There are 13 residues in the CDR3. The chain's CDR3 is CAIGQGGTDTQYF. The CDR3 DNA sequence: TGTGCCATCGGACAGGGGGGCACAGATACGCAGTATTTT.

This clone was observed once. The chain links TRBV28 to TRBJ2-7; the match to TRBD1 covers 7 bases. CDR1 is MDHEN and CDR2 is SYDVKM in the germline V gene. The ends lost 7 bases at V and 1 base at J; junction bases unmatched: 4. This CDR3 has 13 residues. The CDR3 sequence is CASTPGQSYEQYF. CDR3 coding DNA: TGTGCCAGCACCCCGGGACAGTCCTACGAGCAGTACTTC.

The CDR3 bases are TGTGCCAGCAGCTTAGGGACAGGCGGTTCACCCCTCCACTTT. This sequence encodes CASSLGTGGSPLHF. The chain employs TRBV5-6 and TRBJ1-6; 8 positions agree with TRBD1. Per the germline V gene, CDR1 is SGHDT and CDR2 is YYEEEE. The CDR3 loop spans 14 amino acids. The J segment lost 9 bases and the V segment lost 2 bases, leaving 4 bases of the junction unmatched.

The chain couples TRBV28 to TRBJ2-3; 8 bases are a match to TRBD2. Germline V gene lookup returns CDR1 MDHEN and CDR2 SYDVKM. V lost 2 bases, J lost 1 base, and 5 bases stayed unmatched. The CDR3 is made up of 16 amino acids. CDR3 nucleotide sequence: TGTGCCAGCAGTTTACAATCAGCGGGGGGCACAGATACGCAGTATTTT. Encoded protein: CASSLQSAGGTDTQYF.

Written as DNA, the CDR3 is TGTGCCAGCAGCTTAGAAAACTCGGGACTCGGCTACACCTTC. Protein sequence: CASSLENSGLGYTF. V gene TRBV7-9 combines with J gene TRBJ1-2; D possibly corresponds to TRBD1 (5 bases). The CDR3 runs to 14 residues. V was shortened by 1 base and J by 8 bases, with 14 bases between the two germline ends. Looked up from germline, CDR1 is SEHNR and CDR2 is FQNEAQ (reference sequence).

In nucleotides, the CDR3 is TGTGCCAGCAGTTTATCAGGAGGGACTAGCGAAGAGACCCAGTACTTC. Translating it yields CASSLSGGTSEETQYF. The genes are TRBV28 and TRBJ2-5, with 10 bases fitting TRBD2. V trimming: 1 base; J trimming: 3 bases; junction bases outside the gene matches: 5. CDR3 size: 16 residues. The germline CDR1 and CDR2 sequences are MDHEN and SYDVKM.

In its sample, this clone was seen a few times. This chain joins TRBV19 and TRBJ2-7; D remains unclear. The length of the CDR3 is 14 residues. Between the trimmed V and J ends, which lost 1 base and 1 base, there was a span of 8 bases. In germline, CDR1 is LNHDA, CDR2 SQIVND (reference sequence). CDR3 DNA sequence: TGTGCCAGTAGTATAGGAGGATCATCCTACGAGCAGTACTTC. Protein product: CASSIGGSSYEQYF. The entire variable domain, with the rest obtained from reference TRBV19 and TRBJ2-7, is as follows: DGGITQSPKYLFRKEGQNVTLSCEQNLNHDAMYWYRQDPGQGLRLIYYSQIVNDFQKGDIAEGYSVSREKKESFPLTVTSAQKNPTAFYLCASSIGGSSYEQYFGPGTRLTVT.

The chain has TRBV19 and TRBJ2-1, with D tentatively TRBD2 (7 bases). The CDR3 sequence is 15 residues long. Per the germline V gene, CDR1 is LNHDA and CDR2 is SQIVND (reference sequence). The V and J ends lost 3 bases and 2 bases respectively, with 11 bases between them. The CDR3: CASSIAGATYNEQFF. CDR3 DNA sequence: TGTGCCAGTAGTATCGCGGGGGCAACCTACAATGAGCAGTTCTTC.

The chain combines TRBV30 with TRBJ1-3, with D uncertain. Trimming took 0 bases from V and 4 from J, leaving 13 bases between them. Germline V gene sequence: CDR1 GTSNPN, CDR2 SVGIG (reference sequence). There are 15 residues in the CDR3. CDR3 nucleotides: TGTGCCTGGAGTGTACTCACCTCATTGGGAAACACCATATATTTT. Amino acid sequence: CAWSVLTSLGNTIYF.

Notes on this clone: Distinct nucleotide sequences in the sample also encode this CDR3. J is TRBJ1-1 and V is TRBV9; tentatively, D is TRBD1 (5 bases). The germline V and J ends were trimmed by 0 bases and 4 bases, with 10 bases remaining between them. The length of the CDR3 is 14 residues. Germline values: CDR1 SGDLS, CDR2 YYNGEE. The DNA for the CDR3 is TGTGCCAGCAGCGTAGTGCAGGGAGGCACTGAAGCTTTCTTT. Its translation: CASSVVQGGTEAFF.

The CDR3 nucleotides read TGTGCCAGCAGCCCGGGGGGGGCTCGTCCCCAGAACTATGGCTACACCTTC. Its protein is CASSPGGARPQNYGYTF. V is TRBV28 and J is TRBJ1-2; tentatively, D is TRBD1 (6 bases). Germline V lookup: CDR1 MDHEN, CDR2 SYDVKM. The V end was cut by 6 bases, the J end by 2 bases, with 22 bases between. This CDR3 is 17 amino acids long.

This clone was seen more than once but under ten times. The chain combines TRBV10-3 with TRBJ1-6; TRBD1 might be the D (5 bases). Germline CDR1 is ENHRY and CDR2 is SYGVKD. V was cut by 3 bases and J by 8 bases, with 8 bases left in between. There are 13 residues in the CDR3. As DNA, the CDR3 is TGTGCCATCAGTGACAGGGATGATTCACCCCTCCACTTT. The encoded protein is CAISDRDDSPLHF.